Listed below are T cell receptor beta chains from one sample, sequenced in a study of T cell repertoires in cytomegalovirus infection. MiXCR, applied by TCRdb to the reads, yields one record per CDR3 protein. Of around 310,000 distinct CDR3 sequences in the sample, 17% were seen once. Sequencing was done on a sample of PBMCs. Receptors originate from a human donor in good health (CMV status not recorded). Some clones in this sample may be carry-over from other donors' samples. The CDR3 runs from the conserved cysteine through the conserved F or W. A D gene is named only where the DNA matches it firmly. Size tells how often a clone was seen (once, few, many) or the class of an expanded clone, and some rows leave it out.

clone_size,j_call,d_call,v_call,cdr3_aa,cdr3_nt
-,TRBJ1-5,-,TRBV20-1,CSAPGTYSNQPQHF,TGCAGTGCCCCCGGGACATACAGCAATCAGCCCCAGCATTTT
many,TRBJ1-1,-,TRBV28,CASSQPYGGFRAFF,TGTGCCAGCAGCCAGCCCTATGGGGGATTTCGAGCTTTCTTT
many,TRBJ1-3,-,TRBV12-3/TRBV12-4,CASSFSLSGNTIYF,TGTGCCAGCAGTTTTAGCCTCTCTGGAAACACCATATATTTT
-,TRBJ1-2,-,TRBV29-1,CSVEGGRTNYGYTF,TGCAGCGTTGAGGGGGGGCGGACTAACTATGGCTACACCTTC
few,TRBJ2-2,-,TRBV12-3/TRBV12-4,CASSFEGLNTGELFF,TGTGCCAGCAGTTTCGAGGGCTTGAACACCGGGGAGCTGTTTTTT
-,TRBJ2-5,TRBD2,TRBV25-1,CASSWLADGETQYF,TGTGCCAGCAGTTGGCTAGCGGATGGGGAGACCCAGTACTTC
few,TRBJ2-3,-,TRBV6-2/TRBV6-3,CASSSLLELADTQYF,TGTGCCAGCAGTTCTCTCCTAGAACTGGCGGATACGCAGTATTTT
-,TRBJ1-6,TRBD1,TRBV19,CASSIISTGADSPLHF,TGTGCCAGTAGTATCATCTCGACAGGGGCGGATTCACCCCTCCACTTT
many,TRBJ1-5,-,TRBV23-1,CASSVPPWDGINQPQHF,TGCGCCAGCAGTGTACCACCTTGGGACGGAATTAATCAGCCCCAGCATTTT
few,TRBJ2-3,TRBD1,TRBV7-9,CASSQRTGGLRPKYF,TGTGCCAGCAGCCAAAGGACAGGGGGCCTCAGACCCAAGTATTTT
-,TRBJ1-5,-,TRBV20-1,CSAREMTGPLRPQHF,TGCAGTGCTAGAGAAATGACAGGCCCGTTAAGGCCCCAGCATTTT
-,TRBJ2-2,-,TRBV12-3/TRBV12-4,CASTYGTITGELFF,TGTGCCAGCACCTACGGGACAATCACCGGGGAGCTGTTTTTT
few,TRBJ1-4,-,TRBV4-2,CASSQDLTPGEKLFF,TGTGCCAGCAGCCAAGATTTAACGCCGGGCGAAAAACTGTTTTTT
many,TRBJ1-4,TRBD1,TRBV7-2,CASSSRTGAFGEKLFF,TGTGCCAGCAGCTCCCGCACAGGGGCCTTCGGTGAAAAACTGTTTTTT
many,TRBJ2-7,-,TRBV11-2,CASSSLRGSRRMYEQYF,TGTGCCAGCAGCTCTCTCCGAGGAAGCCGGAGGATGTACGAGCAGTACTTC
-,TRBJ1-2,-,TRBV6-6,CASTMTLIVYGYTF,TGTGCCAGCACCATGACCCTCATAGTCTATGGCTACACCTTC
many,TRBJ2-1,TRBD2,TRBV7-9,CAHPGGSGGSSYNEQFF,TGTGCCCACCCGGGAGGTAGCGGGGGGAGTTCCTACAATGAGCAGTTCTTC
-,TRBJ2-7,-,TRBV9,CASSADYNRVYEQYF,TGTGCCAGCAGCGCAGACTACAACAGGGTCTACGAGCAGTACTTC
few,TRBJ1-1,-,TRBV20-1,CSARVSVVETEAFF,TGCAGTGCTAGAGTTTCAGTAGTGGAAACTGAAGCTTTCTTT
many,TRBJ2-1,TRBD2,TRBV19,CASGLAGYNEQFF,TGTGCCAGTGGCCTAGCGGGGTACAATGAGCAGTTCTTC
many,TRBJ2-3,TRBD2,TRBV28,CAISFLGLAGGASTDTQYF,TGTGCCATCTCTTTCCTCGGACTAGCGGGGGGGGCTAGCACAGATACGCAGTATTTT
-,TRBJ2-3,-,TRBV29-1,CSVARGELTDTQYF,TGCAGCGTTGCCCGCGGGGAGCTGACAGATACGCAGTATTTT
few,TRBJ1-4,-,TRBV2,CASREQGFATNEKLFF,TGTGCCAGCAGGGAGCAGGGGTTTGCAACTAATGAAAAACTGTTTTTT
-,TRBJ1-1,-,TRBV13,CASSGALRTEAFF,TGTGCCAGCAGCGGCGCACTCAGAACTGAAGCTTTCTTT
many,TRBJ1-1,-,TRBV7-9,CASSSQDTTNTEAFF,TGTGCCAGCAGCTCCCAGGACACCACGAACACTGAAGCTTTCTTT
-,TRBJ1-6,-,TRBV7-9,CASSLDSLPLHF,TGTGCCAGCAGCTTAGATTCCCTACCCCTCCACTTT
few,TRBJ1-2,-,TRBV12-3/TRBV12-4,CASRTKEKTANYGYTF,TGTGCCAGCAGAACTAAAGAAAAGACCGCTAACTATGGCTACACCTTC
-,TRBJ1-6,TRBD1,TRBV6-5,CASRPGTGVSPLHF,TGTGCCAGCAGACCCGGGACAGGCGTTTCACCCCTCCACTTT
many,TRBJ2-2,-,TRBV7-9,CASSLGRGLLNTGELFF,TGTGCCAGCAGCTTAGGACGGGGGCTGCTGAACACCGGGGAGCTGTTTTTT
many,TRBJ2-1,TRBD2,TRBV4-1,CASSQDRLAGGPNEQFF,TGCGCCAGCAGCCAGGATAGACTAGCGGGGGGACCCAATGAGCAGTTCTTC
once,TRBJ2-7,-,TRBV20-1,CSAVGGRDDSYEQYF,TGCAGTGCTGTCGGGGGGCGGGATGACTCCTACGAGCAGTACTTC
few,TRBJ2-7,-,TRBV29-1,CSVDAGTNTYEQYF,TGCAGCGTGGACGCCGGGACAAATACCTACGAGCAGTACTTC